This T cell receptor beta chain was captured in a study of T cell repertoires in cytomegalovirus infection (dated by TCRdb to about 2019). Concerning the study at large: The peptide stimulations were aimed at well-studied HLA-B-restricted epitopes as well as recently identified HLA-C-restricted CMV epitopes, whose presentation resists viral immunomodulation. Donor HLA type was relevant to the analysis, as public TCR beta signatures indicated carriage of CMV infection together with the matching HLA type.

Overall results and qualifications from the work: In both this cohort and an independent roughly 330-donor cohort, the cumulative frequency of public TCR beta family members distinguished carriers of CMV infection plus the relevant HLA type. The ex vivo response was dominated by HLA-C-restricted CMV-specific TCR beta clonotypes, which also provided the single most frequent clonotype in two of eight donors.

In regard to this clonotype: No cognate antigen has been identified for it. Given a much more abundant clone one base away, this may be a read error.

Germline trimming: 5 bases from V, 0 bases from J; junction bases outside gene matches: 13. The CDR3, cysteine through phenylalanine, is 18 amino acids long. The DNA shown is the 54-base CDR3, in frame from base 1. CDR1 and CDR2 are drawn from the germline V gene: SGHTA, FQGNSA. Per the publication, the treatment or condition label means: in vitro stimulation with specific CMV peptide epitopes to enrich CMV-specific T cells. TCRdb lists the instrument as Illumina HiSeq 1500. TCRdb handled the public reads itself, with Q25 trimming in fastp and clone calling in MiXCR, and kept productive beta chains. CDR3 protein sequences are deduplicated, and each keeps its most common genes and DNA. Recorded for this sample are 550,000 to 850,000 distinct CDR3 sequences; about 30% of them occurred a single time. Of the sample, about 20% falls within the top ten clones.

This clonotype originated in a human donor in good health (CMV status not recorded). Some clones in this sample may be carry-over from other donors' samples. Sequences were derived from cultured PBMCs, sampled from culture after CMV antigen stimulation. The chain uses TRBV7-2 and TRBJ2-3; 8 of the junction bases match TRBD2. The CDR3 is CASSDKRGTGFSTDTQYF. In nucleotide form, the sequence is TGTGCCAGCAGCGATAAGCGGGGGACTGGATTTAGCACAGATACGCAGTATTTT.